This TCR beta chain was captured by sequencing in a study of early T cells in non-severe SARS-CoV-2 infection. The TCR library protocol was used to attach unique molecular identifiers. These identifiers were attached to individual cDNA molecules. TCRdb reprocessed the 5' RACE reads with MiXCR, giving one entry per CDR3 protein. This table holds roughly 51,000 distinct CDR3 sequences, 7% to 8% found once. Germline V gene data show CDR1 as WNHNN and CDR2 as SYGVQD (reference sequence). The CDR3 spans 13 residues. V dropped 2 bases and J dropped 1 base, with 5 bases sitting between them. Study outcomes and limitations: There was a bias toward anti-spike CD8 responses in VDJdb matching, which missed private and CD4 specificities.

This clonotype was picked up a small number of times. Its antigen is still unknown. The sequenced sample was whole blood. The rearrangement links TRBV10-1 to TRBJ2-5; D not resolved. This clonotype originated in an adult who was a healthcare worker with PCR-confirmed SARS-CoV-2 infection or an uninfected control (not recorded which). The CDR3 DNA is TGCGCCAGCAGTGAGGGGCCCCAAGAGACCCAGTACTTC. It is translated as CASSEGPQETQYF.